This TCR beta chain was captured by sequencing in a study of T cells in Graves' hyperthyroidism and ophthalmopathy. CDR1 is MNHEY, CDR2 SMNVEV, per germline (reference sequence). This CDR3 has 13 amino acids. Trimming took off 1 base at V and 5 bases at J, with 9 bases between the two ends. Amplification of TCR beta CDR3 regions was performed using RNA transcripts as template. During a first-round RT-PCR of the TCR CDR3, the HTBI primer set was used. TCRdb reanalysed the multiplex PCR reads using MiXCR and keeps one entry per CDR3 protein. The table has around 520,000 distinct CDR3 sequences, approximately 15% seen once. This clonotype was observed a handful of times.

This clonotype originated in a woman between 18 and 29 years old with Graves' hyperthyroidism. The sequencing sample was made of blood. This rearrangement joins TRBV27 to TRBJ2-7, with unresolved D. The CDR3 DNA reads as TGTGCCAGCAGTTTATTCGATAGAAACGAGCAGTACTTC. This encodes CASSLFDRNEQYF.